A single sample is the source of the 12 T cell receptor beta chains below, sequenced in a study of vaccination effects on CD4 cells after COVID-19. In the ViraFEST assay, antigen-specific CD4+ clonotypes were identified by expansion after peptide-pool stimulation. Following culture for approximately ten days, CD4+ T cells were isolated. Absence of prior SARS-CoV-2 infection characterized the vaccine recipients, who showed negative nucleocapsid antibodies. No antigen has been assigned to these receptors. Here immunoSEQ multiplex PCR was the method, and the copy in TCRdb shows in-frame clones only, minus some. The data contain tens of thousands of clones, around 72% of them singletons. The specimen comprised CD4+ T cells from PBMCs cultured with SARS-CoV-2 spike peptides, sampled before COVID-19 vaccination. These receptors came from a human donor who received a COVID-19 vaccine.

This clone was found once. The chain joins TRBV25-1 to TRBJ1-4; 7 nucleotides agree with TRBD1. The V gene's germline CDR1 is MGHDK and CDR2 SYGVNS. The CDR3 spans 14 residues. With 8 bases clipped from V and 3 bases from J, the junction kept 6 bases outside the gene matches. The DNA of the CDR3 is TGTGCCAGCCGAGAGACAGGGCCTAATGAAAAACTGTTTTTT. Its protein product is CASRETGPNEKLFF. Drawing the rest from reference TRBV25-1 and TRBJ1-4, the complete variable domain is EADIYQTPRYLVIGTGKKITLECSQTMGHDKMYWYQQDPGMELHLIHYSYGVNSTEKGDLSSESTVSRIRTEHFPLTLESARPSHTSQYLCASRETGPNEKLFFGSGTQLSVL.

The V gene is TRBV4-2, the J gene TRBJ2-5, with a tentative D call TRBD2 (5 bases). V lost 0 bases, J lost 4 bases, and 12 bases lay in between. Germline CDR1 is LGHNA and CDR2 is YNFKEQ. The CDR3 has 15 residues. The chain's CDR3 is CASSQDVGRGETQYF. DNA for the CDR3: TGTGCCAGCAGCCAAGATGTGGGTCGGGGAGAGACCCAGTACTTC.

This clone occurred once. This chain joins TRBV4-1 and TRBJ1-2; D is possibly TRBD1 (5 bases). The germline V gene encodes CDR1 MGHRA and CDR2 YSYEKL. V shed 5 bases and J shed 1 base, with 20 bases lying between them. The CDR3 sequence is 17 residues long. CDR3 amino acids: CASSSPGFRGLNYGYTF. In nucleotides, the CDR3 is TGCGCCAGCAGCTCCCCCGGTTTCCGGGGCCTTAACTATGGCTACACCTTC.

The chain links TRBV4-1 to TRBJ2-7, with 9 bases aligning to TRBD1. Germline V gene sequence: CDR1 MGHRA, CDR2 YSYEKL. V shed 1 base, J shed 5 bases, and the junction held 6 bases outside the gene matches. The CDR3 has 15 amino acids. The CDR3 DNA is TGCGCCAGCAGCCAAGTCGGGACAGGGCTCGACGAGCAGTACTTC. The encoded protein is CASSQVGTGLDEQYF.

CDR3 nucleotide sequence: TGTGCCAGTAGTCGGGAGGGAGGCAATCAGCCCCAGCATTTT. Residues: CASSREGGNQPQHF. The chain uses TRBV19 and TRBJ1-5; D not resolved. Per germline, CDR1 LNHDA and CDR2 SQIVND (reference sequence). CDR3 length: 14 amino acids. Trimming removed 5 bases from V and 2 bases from J, with 10 bases in between.

The CDR3 protein is CASSAYNEQFF. Here the CDR3 DNA reads TGTGCCAGCAGCGCCTACAATGAGCAGTTCTTC. V is TRBV24-1 and J is TRBJ2-1; D ambiguous. V gave up 11 bases and J gave up 2 bases, with 6 bases separating them. CDR1 KGHDR and CDR2 SFDVKD come from the germline V gene. The CDR3 extends over 11 amino acids.

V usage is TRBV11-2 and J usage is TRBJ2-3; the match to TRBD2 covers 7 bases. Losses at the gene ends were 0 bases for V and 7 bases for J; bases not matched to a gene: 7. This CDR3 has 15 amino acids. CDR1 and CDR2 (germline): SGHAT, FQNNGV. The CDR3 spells CASSLEGGGTNTQYF. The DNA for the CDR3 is TGTGCCAGCAGCTTAGAGGGCGGGGGAACGAATACGCAGTATTTT.

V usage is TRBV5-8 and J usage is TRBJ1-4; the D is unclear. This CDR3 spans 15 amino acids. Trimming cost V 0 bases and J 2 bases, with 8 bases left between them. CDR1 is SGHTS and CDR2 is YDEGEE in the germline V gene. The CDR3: CASSLGGLTNEKLFF. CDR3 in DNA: TGTGCCAGCAGCTTGGGAGGGTTGACTAATGAAAAACTGTTTTTT.

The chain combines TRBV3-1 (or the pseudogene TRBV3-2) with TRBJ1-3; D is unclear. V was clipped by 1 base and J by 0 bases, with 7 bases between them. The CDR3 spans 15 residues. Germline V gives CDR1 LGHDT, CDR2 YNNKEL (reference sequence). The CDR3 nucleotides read TGTGCCAGCAGCCAAGGTGGCACCTCTGGAAACACCATATATTTT. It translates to CASSQGGTSGNTIYF.

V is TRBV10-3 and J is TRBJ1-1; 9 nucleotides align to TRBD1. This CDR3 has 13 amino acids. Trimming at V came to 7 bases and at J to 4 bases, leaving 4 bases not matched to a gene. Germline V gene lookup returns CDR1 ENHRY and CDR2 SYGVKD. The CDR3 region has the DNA TGTGCCATCACTGGGACAGGGACCACTGAAGCTTTCTTT. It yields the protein CAITGTGTTEAFF.

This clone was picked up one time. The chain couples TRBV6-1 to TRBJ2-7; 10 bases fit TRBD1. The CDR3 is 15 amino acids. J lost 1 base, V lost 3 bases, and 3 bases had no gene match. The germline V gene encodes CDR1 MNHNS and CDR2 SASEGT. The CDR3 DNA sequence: TGTGCCAGCAGTGACCCGGACAGGGGGTCCTACGAGCAGTACTTC. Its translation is CASSDPDRGSYEQYF.

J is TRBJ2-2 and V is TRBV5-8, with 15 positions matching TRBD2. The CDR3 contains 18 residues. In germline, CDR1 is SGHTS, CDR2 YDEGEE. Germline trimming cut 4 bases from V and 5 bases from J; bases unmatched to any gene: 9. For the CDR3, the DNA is TGTGCCAGCAGCCGCGGACTAGCGGGAGGGCCAATAACCGGGGAGCTGTTTTTT. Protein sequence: CASSRGLAGGPITGELFF.